Listed below are T cell receptor beta chains from one sample, sequenced in a study of cytomegalovirus exposure and HLA in healthy donors. Sequencing was performed with immunoSEQ multiplex PCR; in TCRdb, only in-frame clones are kept and a portion is missing. The sample gives around 90,000 clones, less than 90% of which show up once; about 12% is in the top ten. Sample: PBMCs. The receptors derive from a woman between 18 and 30 years old in good health and CMV-seropositive. CDR3s include the opening cysteine and the closing phenylalanine or tryptophan. A D gene is named only where the DNA matches it firmly. Only part of the rows carry a size: once, few, many, or a class if the clone is expanded.

j_call | clone_size | v_call | d_call | cdr3_length | cdr3_aa | cdr3_nt
TRBJ2-3 | . | TRBV6-4 | . | 13 | CASSESRGDTQYF | TGTGCCAGCAGTGAATCGCGGGGTGATACGCAGTATTTT
TRBJ2-2 | . | TRBV6-4 | TRBD2 | 16 | CASRPSGGAGTGELFF | TGTGCCAGCAGACCTAGCGGGGGGGCCGGTACCGGGGAGCTGTTTTTT
TRBJ1-6 | . | TRBV6-5 | . | 14 | CASSYSRGNSPLHF | TGTGCCAGCAGTTACTCCAGGGGCAATTCACCCCTCCACTTT
TRBJ1-3 | . | TRBV27 | . | 13 | CASSLVGGNTIYF | TGTGCCAGCAGCCTTGTCGGGGGAAACACCATATATTTT
TRBJ2-7 | once | TRBV5-6 | TRBD1 | 14 | CASSLTGTGGEQYF | TGTGCCAGCAGCTTGACCGGGACAGGAGGCGAGCAGTACTTC
TRBJ2-3 | . | TRBV27 | TRBD1 | 16 | CASSLRRQGMTDTQYF | TGTGCCAGCAGTTTACGCAGACAGGGTATGACAGATACGCAGTATTTT
TRBJ2-6 | . | TRBV23-1 | . | 14 | CASTPDSGANVLTF | TGCGCCAGCACCCCAGACTCTGGGGCCAACGTCCTGACTTTC
TRBJ2-7 | . | TRBV18 | . | 13 | CASSPPGAYEQYF | TGTGCCAGCTCACCCCCAGGGGCCTACGAGCAGTACTTC
TRBJ1-2 | few | TRBV6-1 | . | 16 | CASSEENSGIHYGYTF | TGTGCCAGCAGCGAAGAAAACTCCGGGATCCACTATGGCTACACCTTC
TRBJ1-2 | . | TRBV10-3 | . | 14 | CAISESVQGLGYTF | TGTGCCATCAGTGAGTCAGTGCAGGGGTTAGGCTACACCTTC
TRBJ2-2 | . | TRBV19 | TRBD2 | 17 | CASSWRAGGLGTGELFF | TGTGCCAGTAGTTGGCGAGCGGGGGGCTTAGGCACCGGGGAGCTGTTTTTT
TRBJ2-7 | many | TRBV5-1 | TRBD2 | 13 | CASSSREGYEQYF | TGCGCCAGCAGCTCAAGGGAGGGCTACGAGCAGTACTTC
TRBJ2-3 | . | TRBV5-1 | . | 15 | CASSLEGASTDTQYF | TGCGCCAGCAGCTTGGAGGGAGCGAGCACAGATACGCAGTATTTT
TRBJ1-5 | few | TRBV19 | . | 14 | CASSLGQNNQPQHF | TGTGCCAGTAGTCTAGGACAAAACAATCAGCCCCAGCATTTT
TRBJ2-3 | . | TRBV5-1 | TRBD1 | 16 | CASSGAGGQDTDTQYF | TGCGCCAGCAGCGGGGCCGGGGGACAGGACACAGATACGCAGTATTTT
TRBJ1-4 | . | TRBV5-1 | . | 14 | CASSSTTTNEKLFF | TGCGCCAGCAGCTCGACAACAACTAATGAAAAACTGTTTTTT
TRBJ2-3 | . | TRBV5-1 | . | 14 | CATQWTASTDTQYF | TGCGCCACCCAATGGACAGCTAGCACAGATACGCAGTATTTT
TRBJ2-3 | . | TRBV5-1 | . | 13 | CASSLAHGDTQYF | TGCGCCAGCAGCTTGGCTCACGGAGATACGCAGTATTTT
TRBJ2-5 | . | TRBV28 | . | 15 | CASSLAAGELETQYF | TGTGCCAGCAGTTTAGCTGCAGGGGAATTAGAGACCCAGTACTTC
TRBJ2-5 | . | TRBV30 | . | 12 | CAWNTYQETQYF | TGTGCCTGGAACACCTACCAAGAGACCCAGTACTTC
TRBJ2-3 | . | TRBV6-6 | TRBD2 | 15 | CASSYPGGRTDTQYF | TGTGCCAGCAGTTACCCGGGGGGTCGAACAGATACGCAGTATTTT
TRBJ1-2 | few | TRBV19 | . | 11 | CAAFGSYGYTF | TGTGCCGCGTTCGGGTCCTATGGCTACACCTTC
TRBJ1-5 | . | TRBV23-1 | . | 22 | CASSQSPRTKPRYLYSNQPQHF | TGCGCCAGCAGTCAGTCCCCGAGAACCAAACCCCGATACCTCTATAGCAATCAGCCCCAGCATTTT
TRBJ2-3 | once | TRBV15 | . | 12 | CATSRDRNGQYF | TGTGCCACCAGCAGAGATCGCAACGGGCAGTATTTT
TRBJ2-7 | . | TRBV7-9 | . | 16 | CASSFPAQGNTYEQYF | TGTGCCAGCAGCTTCCCCGCGCAGGGGAACACCTACGAGCAGTACTTC
TRBJ1-2 | . | TRBV5-4 | . | 15 | CASSYPGGGTYGYTF | TGTGCCAGCAGCTACCCCGGCGGGGGTACCTATGGCTACACCTTC
TRBJ1-3 | . | TRBV12-5 | . | 14 | CASALGGSGNTIYF | TGTGCTAGTGCCCTAGGGGGTTCTGGAAACACCATATATTTT
TRBJ2-6 | . | TRBV19 | . | 17 | CASIPGRGNSGANVLTF | TGTGCCAGTATTCCCGGCAGGGGAAACTCTGGGGCCAACGTCCTGACTTTC
TRBJ2-5 | . | TRBV30 | . | 14 | CACPELIWKETQYF | TGTGCCTGCCCGGAACTAATTTGGAAAGAGACCCAGTACTTC
TRBJ2-3 | once | TRBV30 | . | 14 | CAWSVLGRTDTQYF | TGTGCCTGGAGTGTACTCGGTCGCACAGATACGCAGTATTTT
TRBJ1-5 | . | TRBV7-2 | . | 14 | CASSLQDSNQPQHF | TGTGCCAGCAGCTTACAAGACAGTAATCAGCCCCAGCATTTT
TRBJ1-4 | once | TRBV4-2 | . | 15 | CASATGGRGNEKLFF | TGTGCCAGCGCCACCGGGGGACGGGGTAATGAAAAACTGTTTTTT
TRBJ1-6 | . | TRBV15 | . | 15 | CATSMMSSYNSPLHF | TGTGCCACCAGTATGATGAGTTCCTATAATTCACCCCTCCACTTT
TRBJ2-3 | . | TRBV7-8 | . | 15 | CASSLGPTNTDTQYF | TGTGCCAGCAGCTTAGGGCCCACCAACACAGATACGCAGTATTTT
TRBJ2-5 | . | TRBV7-8 | TRBD1 | 17 | CASSSPAGDRVGETQYF | TGTGCCAGCAGCTCGCCCGCTGGGGACAGGGTGGGAGAGACCCAGTACTTC
TRBJ2-3 | few | TRBV18 | . | 14 | CASSQGIGPDTQYF | TGTGCCAGCTCGCAGGGGATAGGTCCAGATACGCAGTATTTT
TRBJ1-1 | . | TRBV27 | TRBD1 | 18 | CASSLNPGQGARATEAFF | TGTGCCAGCAGTTTAAACCCAGGACAGGGGGCGCGGGCCACTGAAGCTTTCTTT
TRBJ2-3 | . | TRBV4-1 | TRBD2 | 18 | CASSQGLAGGHYTDTQYF | TGCGCCAGCAGCCAGGGACTAGCGGGGGGCCATTACACAGATACGCAGTATTTT
TRBJ2-7 | once | TRBV28 | TRBD1 | 17 | CANTITGAGITTYEQYF | TGTGCCAACACAATCACAGGGGCCGGGATTACTACCTACGAGCAGTACTTC
TRBJ1-4 | . | TRBV6-6 | . | 15 | CASRDDSLLNEKLFF | TGTGCCAGCAGGGACGACAGCTTATTAAATGAAAAACTGTTTTTT
TRBJ2-7 | . | TRBV28 | . | 12 | CASIPRRGEQYF | TGTGCCAGCATCCCAAGGCGGGGTGAGCAGTACTTC
TRBJ2-1 | . | TRBV15 | . | 15 | CATSRGQEGGNEQFF | TGTGCCACCAGCAGAGGACAGGAAGGGGGTAATGAGCAGTTCTTC
TRBJ2-3 | few | TRBV6-5 | . | 15 | CASSYRLEVTDTQYF | TGTGCCAGCAGTTACCGACTGGAAGTCACAGATACGCAGTATTTT